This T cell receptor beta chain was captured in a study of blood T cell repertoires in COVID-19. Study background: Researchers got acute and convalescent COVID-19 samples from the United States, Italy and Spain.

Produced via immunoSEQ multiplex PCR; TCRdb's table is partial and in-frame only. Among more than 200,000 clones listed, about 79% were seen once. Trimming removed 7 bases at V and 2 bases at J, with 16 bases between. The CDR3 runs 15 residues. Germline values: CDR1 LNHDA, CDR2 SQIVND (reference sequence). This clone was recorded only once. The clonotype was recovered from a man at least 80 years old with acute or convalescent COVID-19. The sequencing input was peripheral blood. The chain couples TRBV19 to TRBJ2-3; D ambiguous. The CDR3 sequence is CASTYLRGHTDTQYF. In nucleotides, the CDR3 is TGTGCCAGTACCTATCTGCGCGGTCACACAGATACGCAGTATTTT.